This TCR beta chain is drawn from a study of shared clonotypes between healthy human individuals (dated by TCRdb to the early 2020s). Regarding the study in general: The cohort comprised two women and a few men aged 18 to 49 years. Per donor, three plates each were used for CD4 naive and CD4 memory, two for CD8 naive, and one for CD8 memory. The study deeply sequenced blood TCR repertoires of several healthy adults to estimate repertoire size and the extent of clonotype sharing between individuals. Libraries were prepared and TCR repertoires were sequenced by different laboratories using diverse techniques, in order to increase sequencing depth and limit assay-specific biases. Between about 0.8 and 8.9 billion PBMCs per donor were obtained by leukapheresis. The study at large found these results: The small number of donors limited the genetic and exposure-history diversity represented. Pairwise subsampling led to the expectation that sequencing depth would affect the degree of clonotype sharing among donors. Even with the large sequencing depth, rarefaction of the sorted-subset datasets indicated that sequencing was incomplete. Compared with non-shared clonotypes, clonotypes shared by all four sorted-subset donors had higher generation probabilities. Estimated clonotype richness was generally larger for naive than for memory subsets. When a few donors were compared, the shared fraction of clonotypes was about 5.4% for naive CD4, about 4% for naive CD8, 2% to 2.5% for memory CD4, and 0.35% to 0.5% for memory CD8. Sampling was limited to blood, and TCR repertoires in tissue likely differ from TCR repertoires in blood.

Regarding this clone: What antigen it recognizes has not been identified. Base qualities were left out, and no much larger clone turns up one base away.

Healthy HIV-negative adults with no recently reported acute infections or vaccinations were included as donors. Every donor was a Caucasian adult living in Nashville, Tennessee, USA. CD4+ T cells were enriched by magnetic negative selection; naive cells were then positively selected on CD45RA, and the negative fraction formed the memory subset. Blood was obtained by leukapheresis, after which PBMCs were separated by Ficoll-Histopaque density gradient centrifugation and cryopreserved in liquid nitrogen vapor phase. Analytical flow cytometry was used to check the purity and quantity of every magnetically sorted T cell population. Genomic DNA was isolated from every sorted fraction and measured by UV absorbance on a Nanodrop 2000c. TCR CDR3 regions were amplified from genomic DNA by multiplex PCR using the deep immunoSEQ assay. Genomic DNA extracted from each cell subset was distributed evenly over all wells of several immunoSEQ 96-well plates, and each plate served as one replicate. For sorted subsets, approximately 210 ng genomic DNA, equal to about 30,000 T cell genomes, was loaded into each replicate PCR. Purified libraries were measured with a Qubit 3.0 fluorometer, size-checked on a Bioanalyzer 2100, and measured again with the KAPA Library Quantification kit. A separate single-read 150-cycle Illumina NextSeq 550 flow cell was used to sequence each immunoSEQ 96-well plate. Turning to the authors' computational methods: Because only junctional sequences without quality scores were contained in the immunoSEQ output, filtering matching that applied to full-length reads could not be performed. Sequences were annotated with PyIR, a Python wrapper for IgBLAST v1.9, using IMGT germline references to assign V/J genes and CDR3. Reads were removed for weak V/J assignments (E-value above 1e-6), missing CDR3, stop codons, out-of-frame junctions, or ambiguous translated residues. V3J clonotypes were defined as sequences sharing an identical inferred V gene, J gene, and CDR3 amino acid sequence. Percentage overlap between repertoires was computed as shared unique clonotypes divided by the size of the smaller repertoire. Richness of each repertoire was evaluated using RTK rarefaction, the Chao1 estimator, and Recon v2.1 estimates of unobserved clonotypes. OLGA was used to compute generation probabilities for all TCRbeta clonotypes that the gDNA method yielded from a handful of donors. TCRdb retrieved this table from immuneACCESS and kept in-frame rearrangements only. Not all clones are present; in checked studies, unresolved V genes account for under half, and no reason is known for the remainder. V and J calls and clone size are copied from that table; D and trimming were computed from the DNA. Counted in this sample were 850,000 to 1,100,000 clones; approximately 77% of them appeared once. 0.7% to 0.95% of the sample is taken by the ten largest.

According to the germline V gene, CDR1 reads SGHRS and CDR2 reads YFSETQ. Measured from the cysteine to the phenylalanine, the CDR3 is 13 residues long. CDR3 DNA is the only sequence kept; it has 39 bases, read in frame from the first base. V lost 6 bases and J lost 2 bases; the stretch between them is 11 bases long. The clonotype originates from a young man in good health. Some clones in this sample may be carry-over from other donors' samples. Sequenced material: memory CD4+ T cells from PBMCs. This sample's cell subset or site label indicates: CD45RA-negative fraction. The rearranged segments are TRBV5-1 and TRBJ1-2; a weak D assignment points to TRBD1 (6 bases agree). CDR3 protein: CASTETGNYGYTF. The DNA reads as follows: TGCGCCAGCACGGAAACAGGGAACTATGGCTACACCTTC.